A single sample is the source of the 8 T cell receptor beta chains below, sequenced in a study of cytomegalovirus exposure and HLA in healthy donors. Use of 60 Vbeta and 13 Jbeta primers characterized the PCR. The repertoire was sequenced with immunoSEQ multiplex PCR; TCRdb's copy has only in-frame clones and lacks some. The sample carries some 90,000 clones, roughly four fifths recorded once. The specimen was PBMCs. All receptors derive from a man younger than 40 in good health and CMV-seronegative.

The chain links TRBV28 to TRBJ2-5, with D uncertain. Trimming cost V 10 bases and J 1 base, with 4 bases left between them. Per the germline V gene, CDR1 is MDHEN and CDR2 is SYDVKM. The CDR3 is 10 amino acids. The CDR3 DNA reads TGTGCCACCGTCCAAGAGACCCAGTACTTC. Protein product: CATVQETQYF.

The chain links TRBV12-5 to TRBJ2-3; TRBD2 matches at 12 bases. The CDR3 is made up of 17 amino acids. CDR1 is LGHNT and CDR2 is FRNRAP in the germline V gene. V gave up 1 base and J gave up 3 bases; unmatched junction bases: 5. This CDR3 reads CASGLARTSGITDTQYF. The CDR3 DNA follows: TGTGCTAGTGGTTTGGCAAGGACTAGCGGGATTACAGATACGCAGTATTTT.

The V and J genes are TRBV5-6 and TRBJ1-2; the D is unclear. The germline CDR1 and CDR2 sequences are SGHDT and YYEEEE. This CDR3 contains 13 residues. Deletions cut 0 bases from V and 4 bases from J, with 7 bases between. The DNA of the CDR3 is TGTGCCAGCAGCTTGGAGCAGGTCTATGGCTACACCTTC. As protein: CASSLEQVYGYTF.

The chain's CDR3 is CASSQGQGRNYGYTF. In DNA, the CDR3 is TGTGCCAGCAGCCAGGGACAGGGGAGGAACTATGGCTACACCTTC. The chain recombines TRBV7-2 with TRBJ1-2, with TRBD1 matching over 10 bases. This CDR3 contains 15 residues. Trimming cost V 5 bases and J 2 bases; bases outside gene matches: 5. Germline V gives CDR1 SGHTA, CDR2 FQGNSA.

This clone was counted a few times. Here the CDR3 reads CASSTGGGPYNEQFF. CDR3 in DNA: TGTGCCAGCAGCACAGGGGGGGGCCCTTACAATGAGCAGTTCTTC. The genes are TRBV11-2 and TRBJ2-1; possible D gene TRBD1, 8 bases. Trimming removed 5 bases from V and 4 bases from J, with 15 bases in between. CDR1 and CDR2 (germline): SGHAT, FQNNGV. There are 15 residues in the CDR3.

This clone was observed once. The chain joins TRBV7-2 to TRBJ1-5; TRBD1 aligns across 8 bases. Germline V gene sequence: CDR1 SGHTA, CDR2 FQGNSA. CDR3 length: 14 amino acids. V lost 6 bases and J lost 2; bases outside the gene matches: 3. The CDR3 here is CASSPTGGNQPQHF. DNA of the CDR3: TGTGCCAGCAGTCCGACAGGGGGCAATCAGCCCCAGCATTTT.

The genes are TRBV6-6 and TRBJ1-5; D remains ambiguous. Trimming removed 2 bases from V and 6 bases from J, with 14 bases in between. Germline lookup yields CDR1 MNHNY and CDR2 SVGAGI (reference sequence). The CDR3 consists of 15 residues. The CDR3 bases are TGTGCCAGCAGTTACGAAAGAGAGGGCCTTCAGCCCCAGCATTTT. It is translated as CASSYEREGLQPQHF.

The genes are TRBV7-9 and TRBJ1-5; perhaps TRBD1 as D (5 bases). The CDR3 covers 15 residues. V was shortened by 1 base and J by 4 bases, with 11 bases between the two germline ends. CDR1 and CDR2 (germline): SEHNR, FQNEAQ (reference sequence). Here the CDR3 reads CASSLGQTNNQPQHF. CDR3 nucleotides: TGTGCCAGCAGCTTAGGACAGACGAATAATCAGCCCCAGCATTTT.